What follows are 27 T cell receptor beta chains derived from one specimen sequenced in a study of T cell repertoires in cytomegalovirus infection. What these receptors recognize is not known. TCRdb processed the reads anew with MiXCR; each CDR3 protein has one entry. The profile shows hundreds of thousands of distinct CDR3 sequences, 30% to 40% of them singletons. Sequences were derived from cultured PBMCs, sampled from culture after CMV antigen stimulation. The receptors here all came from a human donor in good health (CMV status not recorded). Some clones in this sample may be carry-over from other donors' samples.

CDR3 protein: CASSRWDDEAFF. The CDR3 coding sequence is TGTGCCAGCAGTAGATGGGACGATGAAGCTTTCTTT. The J gene is TRBJ1-1, the V gene TRBV12-3 or TRBV12-4; D might be TRBD1 (5 bases). Between the trimmed V and J ends, which lost 5 bases and 7 bases, there was a span of 11 bases. This CDR3 has 12 amino acids.

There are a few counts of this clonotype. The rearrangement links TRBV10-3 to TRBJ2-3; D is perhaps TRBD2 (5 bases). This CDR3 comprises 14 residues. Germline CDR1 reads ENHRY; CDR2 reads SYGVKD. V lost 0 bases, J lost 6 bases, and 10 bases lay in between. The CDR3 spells CAISESSSSDTQYF. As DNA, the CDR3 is TGTGCCATCAGTGAGTCGTCTAGCTCCGATACGCAGTATTTT.

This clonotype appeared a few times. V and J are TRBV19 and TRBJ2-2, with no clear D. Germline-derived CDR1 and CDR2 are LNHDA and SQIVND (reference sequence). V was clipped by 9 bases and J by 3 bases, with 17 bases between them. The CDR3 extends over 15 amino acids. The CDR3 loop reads CASRAKPVYTGELFF. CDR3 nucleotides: TGTGCCAGCCGCGCCAAGCCGGTGTACACCGGGGAGCTGTTTTTT.

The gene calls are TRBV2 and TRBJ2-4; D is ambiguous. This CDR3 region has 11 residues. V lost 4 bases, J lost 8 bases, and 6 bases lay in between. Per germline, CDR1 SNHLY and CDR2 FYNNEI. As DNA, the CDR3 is TGTGCCAGCAGTGTCCAGGACATTCAGTACTTC. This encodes CASSVQDIQYF. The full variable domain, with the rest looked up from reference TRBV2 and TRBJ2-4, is EPEVTQTPSHQVTQMGQEVILRCVPISNHLYFYWYRQILGQKVEFLVSFYNNEISEKSEIFDDQFSVERPDGSNFTLKIRSTKLEDSAMYFCASSVQDIQYFGAGTRLSVL.

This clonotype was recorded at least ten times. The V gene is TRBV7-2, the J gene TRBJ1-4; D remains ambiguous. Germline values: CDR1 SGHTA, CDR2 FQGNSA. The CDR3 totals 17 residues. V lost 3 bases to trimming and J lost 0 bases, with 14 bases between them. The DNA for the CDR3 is TGTGCCAGCAGCTTGGGTAGGGCTGTTGCAACTAATGAAAAACTGTTTTTT. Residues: CASSLGRAVATNEKLFF.

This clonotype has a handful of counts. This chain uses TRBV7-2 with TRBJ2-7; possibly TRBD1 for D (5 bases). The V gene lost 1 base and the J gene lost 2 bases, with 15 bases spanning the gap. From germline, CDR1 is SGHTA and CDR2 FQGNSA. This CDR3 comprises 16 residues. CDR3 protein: CASSLDGAGLPYEQYF. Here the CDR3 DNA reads TGTGCCAGCAGCTTAGATGGGGCAGGGCTACCCTACGAGCAGTACTTC. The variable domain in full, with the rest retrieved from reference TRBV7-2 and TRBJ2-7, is GAGVSQSPSNKVTEKGKDVELRCDPISGHTALYWYRQSLGQGLEFLIYFQGNSAPDKSGLPSDRFSAERTGGSVSTLTIQRTQQEDSAVYLCASSLDGAGLPYEQYFGPGTRLTVT.

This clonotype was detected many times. The CDR3 DNA follows: TGTGCCAGCAGCCCCCGGGGGAAGACTAGCGAGCCGAGCTCCTACGAGCAGTACTTC. Encoded protein: CASSPRGKTSEPSSYEQYF. The chain carries TRBV7-2 and TRBJ2-7, with 8 bases identical to TRBD2. CDR1 and CDR2 (germline): SGHTA, FQGNSA. J lost 0 bases, V lost 5 bases, and 18 bases had no gene match. The CDR3 is 19 amino acids. Filled out from reference TRBV7-2 and TRBJ2-7, the complete variable domain reads GAGVSQSPSNKVTEKGKDVELRCDPISGHTALYWYRQSLGQGLEFLIYFQGNSAPDKSGLPSDRFSAERTGGSVSTLTIQRTQQEDSAVYLCASSPRGKTSEPSSYEQYFGPGTRLTVT.

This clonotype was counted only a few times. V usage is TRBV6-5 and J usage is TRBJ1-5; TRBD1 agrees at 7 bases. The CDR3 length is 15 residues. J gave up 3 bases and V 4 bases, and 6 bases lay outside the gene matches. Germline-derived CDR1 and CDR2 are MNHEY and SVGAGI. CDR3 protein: CASSSDRTNNQPQHF. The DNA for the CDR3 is TGTGCCAGCAGTTCGGACAGGACCAACAATCAGCCCCAGCATTTT.

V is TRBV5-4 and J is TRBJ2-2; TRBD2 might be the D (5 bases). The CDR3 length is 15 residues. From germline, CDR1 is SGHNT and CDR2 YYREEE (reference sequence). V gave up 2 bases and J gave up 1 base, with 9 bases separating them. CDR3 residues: CASSFSVRNTGELFF. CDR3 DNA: TGTGCCAGCAGCTTTAGCGTCCGGAACACCGGGGAGCTGTTTTTT.

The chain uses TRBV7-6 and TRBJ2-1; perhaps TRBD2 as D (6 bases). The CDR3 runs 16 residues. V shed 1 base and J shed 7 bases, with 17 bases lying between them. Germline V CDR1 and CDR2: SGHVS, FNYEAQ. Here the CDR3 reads CASSLGGRRAGNEQFF. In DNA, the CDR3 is TGTGCCAGCAGCTTAGGGGGCCGGCGGGCGGGGAATGAGCAGTTCTTC.

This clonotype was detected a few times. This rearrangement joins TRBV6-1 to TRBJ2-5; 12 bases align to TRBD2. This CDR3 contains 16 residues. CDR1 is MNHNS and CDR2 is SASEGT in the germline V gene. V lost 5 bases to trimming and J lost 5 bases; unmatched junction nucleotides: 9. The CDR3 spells CASSLRLAGERETQYF. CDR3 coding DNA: TGTGCCAGCAGTCTAAGACTAGCGGGAGAGAGGGAGACCCAGTACTTC.

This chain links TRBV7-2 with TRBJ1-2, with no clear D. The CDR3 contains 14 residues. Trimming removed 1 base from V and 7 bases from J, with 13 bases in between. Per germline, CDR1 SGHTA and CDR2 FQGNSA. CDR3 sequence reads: CASSLVRVGGGYTF. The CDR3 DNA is TGTGCCAGCAGCTTAGTTCGGGTGGGCGGTGGCTACACCTTC.

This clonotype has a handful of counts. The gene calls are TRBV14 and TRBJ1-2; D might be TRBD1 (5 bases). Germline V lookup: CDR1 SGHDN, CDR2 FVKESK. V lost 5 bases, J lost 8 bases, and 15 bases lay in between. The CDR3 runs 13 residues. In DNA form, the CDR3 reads TGTGCCAGCAGCTGGACCCAAAGGGACGGCTACACCTTC. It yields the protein CASSWTQRDGYTF. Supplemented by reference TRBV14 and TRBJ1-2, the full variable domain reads EAGVTQFPSHSVIEKGQTVTLRCDPISGHDNLYWYRRVMGKEIKFLLHFVKESKQDESGMPNNRFLAERTGGTYSTLKVQPAELEDSGVYFCASSWTQRDGYTFGSGTRLTVV.

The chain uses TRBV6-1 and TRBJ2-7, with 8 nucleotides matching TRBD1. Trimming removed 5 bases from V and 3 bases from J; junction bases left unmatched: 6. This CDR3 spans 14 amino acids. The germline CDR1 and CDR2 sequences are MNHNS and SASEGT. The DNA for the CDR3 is TGTGCCAGCAGTACCGGACAGGGTTACTACGAGCAGTACTTC. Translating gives CASSTGQGYYEQYF.

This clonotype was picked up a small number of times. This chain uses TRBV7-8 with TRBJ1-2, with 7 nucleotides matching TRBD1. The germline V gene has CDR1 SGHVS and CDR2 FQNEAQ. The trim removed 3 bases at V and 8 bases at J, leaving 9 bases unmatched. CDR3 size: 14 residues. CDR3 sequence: CASSLFQGVGGYTF. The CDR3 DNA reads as TGTGCCAGCAGCTTGTTCCAGGGGGTGGGGGGCTACACCTTC.

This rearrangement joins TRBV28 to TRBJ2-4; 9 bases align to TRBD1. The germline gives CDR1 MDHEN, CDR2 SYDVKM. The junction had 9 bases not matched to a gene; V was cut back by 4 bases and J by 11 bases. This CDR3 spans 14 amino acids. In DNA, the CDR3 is TGTGCCAGCAGTTACCCCGGGGACAGGGCCCTTCAGTACTTC. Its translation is CASSYPGDRALQYF.

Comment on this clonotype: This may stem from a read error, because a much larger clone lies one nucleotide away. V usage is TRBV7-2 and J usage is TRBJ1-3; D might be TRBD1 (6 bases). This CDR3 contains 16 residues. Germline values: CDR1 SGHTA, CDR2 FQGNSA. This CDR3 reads CASSPATGNSGNTINF. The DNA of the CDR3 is TGTGCCAGCAGCCCCGCCACAGGGAACTCTGGAAACACCATAAATTTT.

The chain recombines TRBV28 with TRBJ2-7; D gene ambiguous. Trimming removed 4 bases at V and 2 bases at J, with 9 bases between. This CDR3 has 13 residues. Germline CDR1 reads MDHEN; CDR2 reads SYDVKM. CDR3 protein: CASSSPSPYEQYF. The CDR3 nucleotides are TGTGCCAGCAGTTCCCCATCCCCCTACGAGCAGTACTTC.

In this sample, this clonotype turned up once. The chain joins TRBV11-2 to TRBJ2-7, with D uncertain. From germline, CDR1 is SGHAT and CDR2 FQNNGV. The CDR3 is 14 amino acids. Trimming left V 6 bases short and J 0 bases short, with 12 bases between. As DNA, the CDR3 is TGTGCCAGCAGGAACAGTTTTTCCTCCTACGAGCAGTACTTC. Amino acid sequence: CASRNSFSSYEQYF.

The chain's CDR3 is CASSFDRADTIYF. The CDR3, as DNA: TGTGCCAGCAGCTTCGACAGGGCGGACACCATATATTTT. The V call is TRBV7-9, the J call TRBJ1-3, with 7 bases identical to TRBD1. Trimming took 3 bases from V and 8 from J; bases not matched to a gene: 4. Germline V gene sequence: CDR1 SEHNR, CDR2 FQNEAQ (reference sequence). This CDR3 is 13 amino acids long.

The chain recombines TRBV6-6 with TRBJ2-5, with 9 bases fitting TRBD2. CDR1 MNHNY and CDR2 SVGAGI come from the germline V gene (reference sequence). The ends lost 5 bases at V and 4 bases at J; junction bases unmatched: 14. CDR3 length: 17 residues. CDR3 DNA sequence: TGTGCCAGCAGTCCGAATAACCCTCAACTAGCGGGAGAGACCCAGTACTTC. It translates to CASSPNNPQLAGETQYF.

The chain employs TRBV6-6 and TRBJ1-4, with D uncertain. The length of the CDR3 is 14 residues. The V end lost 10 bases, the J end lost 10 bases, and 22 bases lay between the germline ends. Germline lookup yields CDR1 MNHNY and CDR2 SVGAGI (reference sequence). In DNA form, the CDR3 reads TGTGCCACCTTAGAACAGACCCCCTCGGGAAAACTGTTTTTT. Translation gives CATLEQTPSGKLFF.

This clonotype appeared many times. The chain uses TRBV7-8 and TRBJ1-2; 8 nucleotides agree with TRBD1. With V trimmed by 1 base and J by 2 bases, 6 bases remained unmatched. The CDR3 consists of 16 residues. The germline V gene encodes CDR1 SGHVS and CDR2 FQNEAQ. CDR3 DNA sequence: TGTGCCAGCAGCTTAGGTCGGGGACAGGCGAACTATGGCTACACCTTC. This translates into CASSLGRGQANYGYTF.

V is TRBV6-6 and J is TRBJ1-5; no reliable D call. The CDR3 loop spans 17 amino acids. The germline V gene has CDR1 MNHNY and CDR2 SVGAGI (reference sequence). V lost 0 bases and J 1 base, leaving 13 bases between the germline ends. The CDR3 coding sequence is TGTGCCAGCAGTTACTCGAGTGTTCTAGGGAGCAATCAGCCCCAGCATTTT. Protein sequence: CASSYSSVLGSNQPQHF.

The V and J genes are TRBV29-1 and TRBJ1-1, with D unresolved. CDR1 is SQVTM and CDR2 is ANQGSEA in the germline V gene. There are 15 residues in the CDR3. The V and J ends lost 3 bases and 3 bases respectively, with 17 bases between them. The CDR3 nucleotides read TGCAGCGTTGACTCCGCTGGAAAGACGCACACTGAAGCTTTCTTT. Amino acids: CSVDSAGKTHTEAFF.

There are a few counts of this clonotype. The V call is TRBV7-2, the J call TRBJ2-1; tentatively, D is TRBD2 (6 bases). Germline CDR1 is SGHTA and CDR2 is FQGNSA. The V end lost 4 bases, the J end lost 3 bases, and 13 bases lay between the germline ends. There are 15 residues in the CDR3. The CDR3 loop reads CASSSRAEGYNEQFF. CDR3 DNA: TGTGCCAGCAGCTCCCGAGCGGAGGGCTACAATGAGCAGTTCTTC.

For the CDR3, the DNA is TGTGCCAGCGGGCCTTCCGGCCTCGATCCCTACGAGCAGTACTTC. This sequence encodes CASGPSGLDPYEQYF. This chain connects TRBV12-3 or TRBV12-4 to TRBJ2-7; D is ambiguous. Trimming took 8 bases from V and 2 from J, leaving 19 bases between them. The CDR3 runs to 15 residues.